The table lists the clone carrying this T cell receptor (beta chain) with many counts. In patients chosen for sequencing, flow cytometry had shown CD8+CD57+ cell expansion. V dropped 4 bases and J dropped 8 bases, with 20 bases sitting between them. Germline V gene lookup returns CDR1 SQVTM and CDR2 ANQGSEA. There are 14 residues in the CDR3. Genomic DNA provided the template from which TCR beta VDJ and CDR3 profiles were obtained. MiXCR was run by TCRdb on the reads, yielding one entry per CDR3 protein. The repertoire holds some 170,000 distinct CDR3 sequences, with 47% as singletons. The data derive from a study of CD8+CD57+ T cells in acquired aplastic anemia.

Specimen: sorted CD4+, CD8+, or CD8+CD57+ T cells (not recorded which) from PBMCs. This receptor was taken from a human donor with aplastic anemia. The rearrangement links TRBV29-1 to TRBJ1-2, with a possible D match to TRBD1 (6 bases). The CDR3, as DNA: TGCAGCGTTGGTAGTGAGACAGGCCGCGGGGGCTACACCTTC. It translates to CSVGSETGRGGYTF. The full variable domain, in which reference TRBV29-1 and TRBJ1-2 provide the parts outside the CDR3, is SAVISQKPSRDICQRGTSLTIQCQVDSQVTMMFWYRQQPGQSLTLIATANQGSEATYESGFVIDKFPISRPNLTFSTLTVSNMSPEDSSIYLCSVGSETGRGGYTFGSGTRLTVV.